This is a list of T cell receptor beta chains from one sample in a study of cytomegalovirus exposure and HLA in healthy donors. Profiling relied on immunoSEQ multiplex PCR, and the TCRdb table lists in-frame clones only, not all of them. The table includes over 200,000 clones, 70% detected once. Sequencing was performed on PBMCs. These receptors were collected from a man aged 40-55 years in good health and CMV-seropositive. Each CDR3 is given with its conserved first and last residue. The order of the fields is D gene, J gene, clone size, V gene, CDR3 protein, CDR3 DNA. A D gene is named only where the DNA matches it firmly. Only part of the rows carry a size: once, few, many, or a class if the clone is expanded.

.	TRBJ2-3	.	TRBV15	CATSRVGGGRTDTQYF	TGTGCCACCAGCAGAGTAGGGGGGGGCCGAACAGATACGCAGTATTTT
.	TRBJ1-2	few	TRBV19	CASSIPGANYGYTF	TGTGCCAGTAGTATCCCAGGGGCTAACTATGGCTACACCTTC
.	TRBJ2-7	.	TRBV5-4	CASSLAAAGPLYEQYF	TGTGCCAGCAGCTTGGCGGCGGCGGGCCCTCTTTACGAGCAGTACTTC
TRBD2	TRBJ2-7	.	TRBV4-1	CASSQDDGEGAYEQYF	TGCGCCAGCAGCCAAGATGATGGGGAGGGCGCCTACGAGCAGTACTTC
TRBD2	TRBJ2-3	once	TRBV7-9	CASSRQASGSTDTQYF	TGTGCCAGCAGCCGTCAGGCTAGCGGATCTACAGATACGCAGTATTTT
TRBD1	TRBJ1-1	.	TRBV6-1	CASRGQGEKSNEAFF	TGTGCCAGCAGAGGACAGGGAGAAAAGTCTAATGAAGCTTTCTTT
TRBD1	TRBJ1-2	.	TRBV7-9	CASSLVQGTGGYTF	TGTGCCAGCAGCTTAGTGCAGGGGACAGGCGGCTACACCTTC
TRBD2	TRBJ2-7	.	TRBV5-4	CASSFRLAGGFYEQYF	TGTGCCAGCAGCTTCAGACTAGCGGGGGGGTTCTACGAGCAGTACTTC
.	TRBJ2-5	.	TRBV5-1	CASSRGFQETQYF	TGCGCCAGCAGCAGGGGGTTCCAAGAGACCCAGTACTTC
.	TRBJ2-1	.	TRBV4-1	CASSQEAGSGQPYNEQFF	TGCGCCAGCAGCCAAGAAGCAGGCTCGGGACAACCCTACAATGAGCAGTTCTTC
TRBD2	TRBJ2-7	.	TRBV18	CASSPGGGAAEQYF	TGTGCCAGCTCACCGGGCGGGGGGGCCGCCGAGCAGTACTTC
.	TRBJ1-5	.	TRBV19	CASSIDQVANQPQHF	TGTGCCAGTAGTATAGATCAAGTGGCCAATCAGCCCCAGCATTTT
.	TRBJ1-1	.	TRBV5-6	CASSRGFAEAFF	TGTGCCAGCAGCAGAGGATTCGCTGAAGCTTTCTTT
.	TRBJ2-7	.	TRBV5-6	CASSPGAGYEQYF	TGTGCCAGCAGCCCCGGAGCCGGTTACGAGCAGTACTTC
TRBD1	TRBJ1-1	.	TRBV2	CASSEMGQDTEAFF	TGTGCCAGCAGTGAGATGGGACAGGACACTGAAGCTTTCTTT
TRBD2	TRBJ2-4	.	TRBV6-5	CASGLARDIQYF	TGTGCCAGTGGACTAGCGAGGGACATTCAGTACTTC
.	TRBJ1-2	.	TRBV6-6	CASSYQGNYGYTF	TGTGCCAGCAGTTACCAGGGGAACTATGGCTACACCTTC
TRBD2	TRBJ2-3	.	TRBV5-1	CASSLPGLAGSHADTQYF	TGCGCCAGCAGCTTGCCGGGACTAGCGGGCTCTCACGCAGATACGCAGTATTTT
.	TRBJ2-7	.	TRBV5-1	CASSPMRSQSEQYF	TGCGCCAGCAGCCCCATGAGGAGTCAAAGCGAGCAGTACTTC
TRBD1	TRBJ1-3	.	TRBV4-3	CASSRGTGGPGNTIYF	TGCGCCAGCAGCCGCGGGACAGGGGGCCCTGGAAACACCATATATTTT
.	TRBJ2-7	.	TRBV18	CASSPPTGTYEQYF	TGTGCCAGCTCACCACCGACGGGGACCTACGAGCAGTACTTC
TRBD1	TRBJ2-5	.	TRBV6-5	CASRWTGVETQYF	TGTGCCAGCAGATGGACAGGGGTGGAGACCCAGTACTTC
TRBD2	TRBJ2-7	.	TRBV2	CASSSREASGGAYKQYF	TGTGCCAGCAGTTCTCGAGAGGCTAGCGGGGGCGCCTACAAGCAGTACTTC
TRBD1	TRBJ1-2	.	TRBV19	CATISGQSSLRGYTF	TGTGCCACCATCTCGGGACAGTCCTCCTTGCGAGGCTACACCTTC
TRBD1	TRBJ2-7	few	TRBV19	CASSNRQGGGEQYF	TGTGCCAGTAGTAACCGACAGGGTGGTGGCGAGCAGTACTTC
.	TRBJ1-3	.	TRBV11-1	CASSLATSGNTIYF	TGTGCCAGCAGCTTAGCCACTTCTGGAAACACCATATATTTT
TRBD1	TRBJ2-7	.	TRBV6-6	CASSTRTGTYEQYF	TGTGCCAGCAGTACCCGGACAGGGACATACGAGCAGTACTTC
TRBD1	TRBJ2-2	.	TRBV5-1	CASSLGQGVELFF	TGCGCCAGCAGCTTAGGACAGGGCGTAGAGCTGTTTTTT
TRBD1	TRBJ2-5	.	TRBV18	CASSPTGFAVETQYF	TGTGCCAGCTCACCGACAGGGTTCGCGGTAGAGACCCAGTACTTC
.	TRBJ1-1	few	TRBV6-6	CASSYRGGTEAFF	TGTGCCAGCAGTTACAGAGGTGGCACTGAAGCTTTCTTT
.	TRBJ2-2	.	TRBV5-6	CASSFGVGSGELFF	TGTGCCAGCAGCTTCGGGGTCGGTTCCGGGGAGCTGTTTTTT
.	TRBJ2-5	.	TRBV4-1	CASSQEGGFGGETQYF	TGCGCCAGCAGCCAAGAAGGCGGATTCGGGGGAGAGACCCAGTACTTC
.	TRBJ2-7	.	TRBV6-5	CASSALGPTGEQYF	TGTGCCAGCAGTGCCCTAGGGCCTACGGGAGAGCAGTACTTC
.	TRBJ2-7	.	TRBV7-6	CASSQADREQYF	TGTGCCAGCAGCCAGGCCGACCGGGAGCAGTACTTC
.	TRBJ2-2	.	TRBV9	CASSRPDKNTGELFF	TGTGCCAGCAGCCGGCCGGACAAGAACACCGGGGAGCTGTTTTTT
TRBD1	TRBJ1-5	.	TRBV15	CATSRVLPGQGAGGSNQPQHF	TGTGCCACCAGCAGAGTTTTACCGGGACAGGGGGCCGGAGGAAGCAATCAGCCCCAGCATTTT
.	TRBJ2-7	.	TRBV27	CASTERGSKNYEQYF	TGTGCCAGCACCGAAAGGGGCAGCAAAAACTACGAGCAGTACTTC
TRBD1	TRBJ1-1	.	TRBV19	CASTPTGAGTEAFF	TGTGCCAGTACCCCAACAGGGGCTGGCACTGAAGCTTTCTTT
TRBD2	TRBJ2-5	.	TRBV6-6	CASSYPTSGEETQYF	TGTGCCAGCAGTTACCCGACTAGCGGTGAAGAGACCCAGTACTTC
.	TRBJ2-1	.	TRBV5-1	CASSLGGGTYNEQFF	TGCGCCAGCAGCTTAGGCGGGGGCACCTACAATGAGCAGTTCTTC
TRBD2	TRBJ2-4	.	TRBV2	CASRQTSGEDKNIQYF	TGTGCCAGCAGGCAGACTAGCGGGGAAGACAAAAACATTCAGTACTTC
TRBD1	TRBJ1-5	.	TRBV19	CASSDRASNQPQHF	TGTGCCAGCTCGGACAGGGCAAGCAATCAGCCCCAGCATTTT
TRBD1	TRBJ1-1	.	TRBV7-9	CASSRDGGDRAIRGF	TGTGCCAGCAGCCGCGACGGGGGGGACAGGGCGATTCGAGGCTTT
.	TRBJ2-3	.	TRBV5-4	CASSLSQGGTDTQYF	TGTGCCAGCAGCTTGTCCCAGGGTGGGACAGATACGCAGTATTTT
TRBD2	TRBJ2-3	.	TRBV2	CASRAGESTDTQYF	TGTGCCTCCCGGGCGGGGGAGAGCACAGATACGCAGTATTTT
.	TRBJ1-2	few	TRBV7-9	CASSLAGAQGYTF	TGTGCCAGCAGCTTAGCAGGGGCGCAGGGCTACACCTTC
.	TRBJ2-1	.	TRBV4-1	CASSQLVSGLNEQFF	TGCGCCAGCAGCCAGTTAGTCAGTGGACTGAATGAGCAGTTCTTC
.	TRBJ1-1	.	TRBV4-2	CASSQDVAQGNTEAFF	TGTGCCAGCAGCCAAGATGTAGCACAGGGGAACACTGAAGCTTTCTTT
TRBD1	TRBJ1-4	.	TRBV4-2	CASSQEFRQGQKLFF	TGTGCCAGCAGCCAAGAATTTAGGCAGGGACAGAAACTGTTTTTT
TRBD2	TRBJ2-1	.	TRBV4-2	CASSQYRDYTYNEQFF	TGTGCCAGCAGCCAGTACCGGGACTATACCTACAATGAGCAGTTCTTC
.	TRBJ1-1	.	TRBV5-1	CASTLGHSMNTEAFF	TGCGCCAGCACCCTCGGACATTCCATGAACACTGAAGCTTTCTTT
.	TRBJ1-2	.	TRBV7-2	CASSTWGAAAGYTF	TGTGCCAGCAGCACCTGGGGAGCGGCGGCGGGCTACACCTTC
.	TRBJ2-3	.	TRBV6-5	CASSPRGGSGDTQYF	TGTGCCAGCAGTCCTCGGGGTGGGAGCGGAGATACGCAGTATTTT
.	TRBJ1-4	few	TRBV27	CASSTRGDSMGKLFF	TGTGCCAGCAGTACGCGCGGAGACAGTATGGGAAAACTGTTTTTT
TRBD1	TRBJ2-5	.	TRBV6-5	CASSYSTGEETQYF	TGTGCCAGCAGTTACTCCACAGGGGAAGAGACCCAGTACTTC